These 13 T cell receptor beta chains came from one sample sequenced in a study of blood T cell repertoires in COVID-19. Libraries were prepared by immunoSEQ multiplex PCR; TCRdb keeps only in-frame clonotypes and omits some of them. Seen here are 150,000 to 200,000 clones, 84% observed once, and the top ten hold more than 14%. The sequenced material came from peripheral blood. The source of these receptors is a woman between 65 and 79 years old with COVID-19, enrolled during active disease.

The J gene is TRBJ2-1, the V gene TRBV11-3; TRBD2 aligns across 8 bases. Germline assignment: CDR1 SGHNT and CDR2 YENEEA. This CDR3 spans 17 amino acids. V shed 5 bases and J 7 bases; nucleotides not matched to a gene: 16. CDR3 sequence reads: CASSPGSGGRSDNEQFF. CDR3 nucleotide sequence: TGTGCCAGCAGCCCTGGATCTGGCGGGAGGTCGGATAATGAGCAGTTCTTC.

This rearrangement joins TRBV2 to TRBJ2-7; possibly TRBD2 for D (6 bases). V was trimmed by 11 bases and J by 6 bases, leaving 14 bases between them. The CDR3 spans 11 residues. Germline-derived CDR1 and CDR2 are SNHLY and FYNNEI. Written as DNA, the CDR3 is TGTGCCGCCGTAGGAGGGCCCGAGCAGTACTTC. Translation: CAAVGGPEQYF. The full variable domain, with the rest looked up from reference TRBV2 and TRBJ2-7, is EPEVTQTPSHQVTQMGQEVILRCVPISNHLYFYWYRQILGQKVEFLVSFYNNEISEKSEIFDDQFSVERPDGSNFTLKIRSTKLEDSAMYFCAAVGGPEQYFGPGTRLTVT.

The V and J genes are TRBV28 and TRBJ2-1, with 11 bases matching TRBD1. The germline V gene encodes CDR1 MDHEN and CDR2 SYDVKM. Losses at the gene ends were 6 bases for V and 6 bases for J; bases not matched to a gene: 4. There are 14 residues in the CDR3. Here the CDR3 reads CASSPGTGGNEQFF. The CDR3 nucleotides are TGTGCCAGCAGCCCCGGGACAGGGGGCAATGAGCAGTTCTTC.

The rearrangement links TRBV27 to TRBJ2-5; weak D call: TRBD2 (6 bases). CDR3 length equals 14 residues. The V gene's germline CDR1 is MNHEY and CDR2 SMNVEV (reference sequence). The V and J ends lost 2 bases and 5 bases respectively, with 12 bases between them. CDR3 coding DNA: TGTGCCAGCAGTTTACGTTTGGGGAGGGAGACCCAGTACTTC. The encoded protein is CASSLRLGRETQYF.

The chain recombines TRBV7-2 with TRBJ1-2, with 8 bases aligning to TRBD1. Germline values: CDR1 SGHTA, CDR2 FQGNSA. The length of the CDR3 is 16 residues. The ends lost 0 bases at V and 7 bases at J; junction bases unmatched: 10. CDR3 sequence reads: CASSLALSRGLGGYTF. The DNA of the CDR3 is TGTGCCAGCAGCTTAGCGCTTAGCAGGGGGCTCGGTGGCTACACCTTC.

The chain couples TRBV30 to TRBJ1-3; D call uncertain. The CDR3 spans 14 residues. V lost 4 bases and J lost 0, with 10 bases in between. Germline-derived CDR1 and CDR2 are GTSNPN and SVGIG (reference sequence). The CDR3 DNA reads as TGTGCCTGGAACCTTGTTAGCTCTGGAAACACCATATATTTT. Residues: CAWNLVSSGNTIYF.

CDR3 loop: CASSSPRRQGGGYTF. The DNA of the CDR3 is TGTGCCAGCAGTTCGCCTCGTCGCCAGGGGGGAGGCTACACCTTC. J is TRBJ1-2 and V is TRBV28, with 7 bases that match TRBD1. The V gene end was trimmed by 4 bases and the J gene end by 8 bases; junction bases not matched to a gene: 13. Germline V gives CDR1 MDHEN, CDR2 SYDVKM. The length of the CDR3 is 15 residues.

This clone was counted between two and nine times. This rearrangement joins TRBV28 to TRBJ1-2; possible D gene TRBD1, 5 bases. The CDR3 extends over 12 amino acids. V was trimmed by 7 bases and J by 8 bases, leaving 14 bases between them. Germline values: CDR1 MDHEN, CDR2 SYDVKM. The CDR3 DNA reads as TGTGCCAGCACCCTCGCGGGGCTAGGCTACACCTTC. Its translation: CASTLAGLGYTF.

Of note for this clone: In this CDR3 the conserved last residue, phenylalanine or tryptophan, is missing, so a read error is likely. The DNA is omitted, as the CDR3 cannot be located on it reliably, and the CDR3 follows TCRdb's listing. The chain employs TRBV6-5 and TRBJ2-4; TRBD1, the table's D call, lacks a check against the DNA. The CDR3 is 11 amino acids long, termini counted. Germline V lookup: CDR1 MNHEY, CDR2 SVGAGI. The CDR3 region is CASSYVRQGTP.

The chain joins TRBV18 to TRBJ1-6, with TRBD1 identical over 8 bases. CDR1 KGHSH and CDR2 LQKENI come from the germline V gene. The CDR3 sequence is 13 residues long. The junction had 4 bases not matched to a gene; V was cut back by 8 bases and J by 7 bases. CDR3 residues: CASARDRNSPLHF. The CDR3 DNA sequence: TGTGCCAGCGCCCGGGACAGGAATTCACCCCTCCACTTT. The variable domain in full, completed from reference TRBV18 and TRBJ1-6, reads NAGVMQNPRHLVRRRGQEARLRCSPMKGHSHVYWYRQLPEEGLKFMVYLQKENIIDESGMPKERFSAEFPKEGPSILRIQQVVRGDSAAYFCASARDRNSPLHFGNGTRLTVT.

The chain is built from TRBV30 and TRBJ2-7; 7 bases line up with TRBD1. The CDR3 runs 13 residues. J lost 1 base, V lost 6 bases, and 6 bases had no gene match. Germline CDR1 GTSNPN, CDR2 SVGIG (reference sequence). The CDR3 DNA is TGTGCCTGTGACAGGGTTACTTCCTACGAGCAGTACGTC. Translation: CACDRVTSYEQYV.

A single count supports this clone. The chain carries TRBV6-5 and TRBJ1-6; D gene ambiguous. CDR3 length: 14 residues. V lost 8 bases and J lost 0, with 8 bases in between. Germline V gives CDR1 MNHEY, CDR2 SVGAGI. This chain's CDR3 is CASFRSSYNSPLHF. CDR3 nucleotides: TGTGCCAGCTTTAGGAGCTCCTATAATTCACCCCTCCACTTT.

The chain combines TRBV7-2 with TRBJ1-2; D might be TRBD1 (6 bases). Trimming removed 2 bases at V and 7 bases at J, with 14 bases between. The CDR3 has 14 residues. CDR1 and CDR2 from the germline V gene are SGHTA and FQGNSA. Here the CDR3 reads CASSLSDTGFGYTF. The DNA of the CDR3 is TGTGCCAGCAGCTTATCAGATACAGGGTTTGGCTACACCTTC.